This is a list of T cell receptor beta chains from one sample in a study of blood T cells in healthy people across ages. MiXCR, run by TCRdb on the 5' RACE reads, gives a single entry per CDR3 protein. The sample carries some 1,800,000 distinct CDR3 sequences, 39% recorded once. Sequenced sample: blood. Receptors originate from a human donor in good health. The CDR3 runs from the conserved cysteine through the conserved F or W.

>TRBV29-1
CSVTGEDRGWEQYF
>TRBV7-8
CASSPRLVGGSDTQYF
>TRBV20-1
CSARAGPSEAHTDTQYF
>TRBV27
CASTLAGGHNEQFF
>TRBV27
CASSLSLAGNTIYF
>TRBV27
CASSPSQGEDGTEAFF
>TRBV3-1
CASSQDLAGDTDTQYF
>TRBV4-1
CASSYRESNYGYTF
>TRBV7-9
CASSSSMSSTDTQYF
>TRBV2
CASQYNQGFYNEQFF
>TRBV7-9
CASSPFGTREETQYF
>TRBV27
CASSYRLGRRGNEQYF
>TRBV7-2
CASSLGAQGYYGYTF
>TRBV20-1
CSFRDHQETQYF
>TRBV5-1
CASSLESRLDYGYTF
>TRBV4-2
CASSQGDRGLGWGGYTF
>TRBV12-3/TRBV12-4
CASRLSGGTSNEQFF
>TRBV5-1
CASSLDGTGLGYTF
>TRBV15
CATSRERASEAFF
>TRBV5-5
CASSVSPSTAGTQYF
>TRBV5-1
CASSFSLVGSYEQYF
>TRBV3-1
CASSREILAGGLNERFF
>TRBV20-1
CSAQGQGKETQFF
>TRBV5-1
CASSLQNNQETQYF
>TRBV7-8
CASSLGNYEQFF
>TRBV7-9
CASSLGTSANEKLFF
>TRBV5-6
CASSLGSWDEQFF
>TRBV5-5
CASSLADRGIYEQYF
>TRBV27
CAGSRPGQGANEQFF
>TRBV5-6
CASRQGREARYGYTF
>TRBV28
CASSFTLQGASLSNEQFF
>TRBV7-7
CASSLGTELDSDTQYF
>TRBV12-3/TRBV12-4
CASSLGALYEQYF
>TRBV27
CASSPRDSREETQYF
>TRBV6-2/TRBV6-3
CASKMDRAPETQYF
>TRBV10-3
CATRRGTEEQYF
>TRBV7-2
CASSLARADYNSPLHF